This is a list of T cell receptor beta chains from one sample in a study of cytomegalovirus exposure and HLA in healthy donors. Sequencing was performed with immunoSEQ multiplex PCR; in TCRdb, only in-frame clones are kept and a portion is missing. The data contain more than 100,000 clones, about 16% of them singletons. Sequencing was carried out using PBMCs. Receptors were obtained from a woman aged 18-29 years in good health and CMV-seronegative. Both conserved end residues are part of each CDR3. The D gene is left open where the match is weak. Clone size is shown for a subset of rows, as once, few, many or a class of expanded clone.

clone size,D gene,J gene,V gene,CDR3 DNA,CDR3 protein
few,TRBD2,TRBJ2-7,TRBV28,TGTGCCAGCAGTTTAGGGGGGGGTGAGCAGTACTTC,CASSLGGGEQYF
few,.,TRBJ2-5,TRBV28,TGTGCCAGCAGTAGGTCCAGGGGCCAAGAGACCCAGTACTTC,CASSRSRGQETQYF
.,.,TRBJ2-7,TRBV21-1,TGTGCCAGCAGCGGGGCAGGGACCTACGAGCAGTACTTC,CASSGAGTYEQYF
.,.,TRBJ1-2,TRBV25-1,TGTGCCAGCAGCCCACCGGGGGAGATCTATGGCTACACCTTC,CASSPPGEIYGYTF
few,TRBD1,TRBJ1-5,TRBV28,TGTGCCAGCAGTTTAAGGAGGGGGCAAGGGCAGCCCCAGCATTTT,CASSLRRGQGQPQHF
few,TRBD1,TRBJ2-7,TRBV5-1,TGCGCCAGCAGTTTCCGACAGGGCCACGAGCAGTACTTC,CASSFRQGHEQYF
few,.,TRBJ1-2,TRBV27,TGTGCCAGCAGTTTATATTTAGGGGCAGACTATGGCTACACCTTC,CASSLYLGADYGYTF
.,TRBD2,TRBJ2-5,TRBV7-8,TGTGCCAGCAGTTCAGGGAGGGGAGAGACCCAGTACTTC,CASSSGRGETQYF
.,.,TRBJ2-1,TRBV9,TGTGCCAGCAGCGTAGGCGGGATAATCTACAATGAGCAGTTCTTC,CASSVGGIIYNEQFF
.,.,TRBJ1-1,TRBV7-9,TGTGCCAGCAGCTTAGAAGGGGGGAACACTGAAGCTTTCTTT,CASSLEGGNTEAFF
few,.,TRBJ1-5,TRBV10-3,TGTGCCATCAGTGAGTCGCTACAGGGTCAGCCCCAGCATTTT,CAISESLQGQPQHF
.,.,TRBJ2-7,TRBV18,TGTGCCAGCTCAGCGGGGAGGGGGGAAGGCGAGCAGTACTTC,CASSAGRGEGEQYF
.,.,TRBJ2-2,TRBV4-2,TGTGCCAGCAGGATCTTGGGGGGTTCGGGCACCGGGGAGCTGTTTTTT,CASRILGGSGTGELFF
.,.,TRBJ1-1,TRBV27,TGTGCCAGCAGTTTAACCATCGGGGGGGCTGAAGCTTTCTTT,CASSLTIGGAEAFF
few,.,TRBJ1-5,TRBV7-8,TGTGCCAGCAGCTTCCGAACAGGCAATCAGCCCCAGCATTTT,CASSFRTGNQPQHF
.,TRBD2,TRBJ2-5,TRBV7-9,TGTGCCAGCACCCAGGGACTAGCCGGAGAGACCCAGTACTTC,CASTQGLAGETQYF
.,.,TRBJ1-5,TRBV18,TGTGCCAGCTCACCAAACAGCTTTAGCAATCAGCCCCAGCATTTT,CASSPNSFSNQPQHF
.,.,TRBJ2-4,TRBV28,TGTGCCAGCAGTTCTACCAAAAACATTCAGTACTTC,CASSSTKNIQYF
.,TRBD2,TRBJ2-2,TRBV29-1,TGCAGCGCCACCTGGGGGGGGGCGAACACCGGGGAGCTGTTTTTT,CSATWGGANTGELFF
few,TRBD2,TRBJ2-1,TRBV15,TGTGCCACCAGCAGAGGAGGCCTAGCGGGGGGATACAATGAGCAGTTCTTC,CATSRGGLAGGYNEQFF
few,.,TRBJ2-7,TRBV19,TGTGCCAGTAGTACTGACGGGAGAACCGACGAGCAGTACTTC,CASSTDGRTDEQYF
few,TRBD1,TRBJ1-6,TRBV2,TGTGCCAGCAGGGGACAGGGTTATTCACCCCTCCACTTT,CASRGQGYSPLHF
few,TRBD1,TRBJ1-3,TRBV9,TGTGCCAGCAGCGTAGAGGACAGGGTGGAAAACACCATATATTTT,CASSVEDRVENTIYF
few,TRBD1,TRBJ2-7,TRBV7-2,TGTGCCAGCAGCTTAGGGACACAGGGGTTTGGGGCCGAGCAGTACTTC,CASSLGTQGFGAEQYF
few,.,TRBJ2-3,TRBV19,TGTGCCAGTAGTATTGGCCTAGCGTCTAGCACAGATACGCAGTATTTT,CASSIGLASSTDTQYF
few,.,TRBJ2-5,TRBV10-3,TGTGCCATCAGTGTAGACTACCAAGAGACCCAGTACTTC,CAISVDYQETQYF
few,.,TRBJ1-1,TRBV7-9,TGTGCCAGCAGCTTAGCAGCGAACACTGAAGCTTTCTTT,CASSLAANTEAFF
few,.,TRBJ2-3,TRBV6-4,TGTGCCAGCAGTGACGAGGCTAGCTCCACAGATACGCAGTATTTT,CASSDEASSTDTQYF
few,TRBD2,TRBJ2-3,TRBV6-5,TGTGCCAGCAGCCTCATTAGCGGGAGGGAGAATACGCAGTATTTT,CASSLISGRENTQYF
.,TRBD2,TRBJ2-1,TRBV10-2,TGCGCCAGCAACCCTAGCGGGAGCCGATGGAATGAGCAGTTCTTC,CASNPSGSRWNEQFF
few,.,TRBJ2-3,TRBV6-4,TGTGCCAGCAGTGAAAGGGCTGAGGGAGCAGATACGCAGTATTTT,CASSERAEGADTQYF
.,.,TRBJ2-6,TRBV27,TGTGCCAGCAGCGGGGCTGGGGCCAACGTCCTGACTTTC,CASSGAGANVLTF
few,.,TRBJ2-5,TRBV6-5,TGTGCCAGCAGTTCCTTAGCGGTCCAAGAGACCCAGTACTTC,CASSSLAVQETQYF
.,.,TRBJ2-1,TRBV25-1,TGTGCAAGCATAAGCCTGTACAATGAGCAGTTCTTC,CASISLYNEQFF
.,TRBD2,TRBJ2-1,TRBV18,TGTGCCAGCTCACCACTGGCGGGAGCCTACAATGAGCAGTTCTTC,CASSPLAGAYNEQFF
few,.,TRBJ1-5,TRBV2,TGTGCCAGCACCCGACAGGAAAATCAGCCCCAGCATTTT,CASTRQENQPQHF
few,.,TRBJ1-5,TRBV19,TGTGCCAGTAGTATCGGGGGGGGACGTCAGCCCCAGCATTTT,CASSIGGGRQPQHF
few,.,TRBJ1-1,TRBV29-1,TGCAGCGTTGGAACCCCGAGGAACACTGAAGCTTTCTTT,CSVGTPRNTEAFF
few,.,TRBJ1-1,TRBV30,TGTGCCTGGGGAGGGGTGGGCAGAAACACTGAAGCTTTCTTT,CAWGGVGRNTEAFF
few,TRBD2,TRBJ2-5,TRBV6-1,TGTGCCAGCAGTGAAGGGGTGGGAGGGGCAGAGACCCAGTACTTC,CASSEGVGGAETQYF
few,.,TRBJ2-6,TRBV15,TGTGCCACCAGCCCCCAGTCCATCTCTGGGGCCAACGTCCTGACTTTC,CATSPQSISGANVLTF
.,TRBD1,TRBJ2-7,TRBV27,TGTGCCAGCCCATCCTCGACAGGGTCATACGAGCAGTACTTC,CASPSSTGSYEQYF
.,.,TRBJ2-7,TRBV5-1,TGCGCCAGCAGCTTGGACAGGTCTGTCTACGAGCAGTACTTC,CASSLDRSVYEQYF
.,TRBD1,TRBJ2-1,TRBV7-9,TGTGCCAGCAGCCACCAGGACAGGGGGCAAAATGAGCAGTTCTTC,CASSHQDRGQNEQFF
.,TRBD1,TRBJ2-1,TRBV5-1,TGCGCCAGCAGCTTGGAGGGACAGGGGTACAATGAGCAGTTCTTC,CASSLEGQGYNEQFF
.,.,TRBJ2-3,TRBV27,TGTGCCAGCAGTCCAGGGGGGTCCCCTGGCACAGATACGCAGTATTTT,CASSPGGSPGTDTQYF
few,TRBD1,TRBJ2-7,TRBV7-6,TGTGCCAGCAGCCCACGACAGGGCGGGGAGCAGTACTTC,CASSPRQGGEQYF
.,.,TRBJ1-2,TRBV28,TGTGCCAGCAGTGGCGACTTATACAGCTACACCTTC,CASSGDLYSYTF
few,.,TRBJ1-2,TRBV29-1,TGCAGCGTCGGGGACAACAACTATGGCTACACCTTC,CSVGDNNYGYTF
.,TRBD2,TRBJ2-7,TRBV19,TGTGCCAGTCAACTAGCGGGGTCCTACGAGCAGTACTTC,CASQLAGSYEQYF
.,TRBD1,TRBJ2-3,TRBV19,TGTGCCAGTAGTTTAGGACAGGGAACAGATACGCAGTATTTT,CASSLGQGTDTQYF
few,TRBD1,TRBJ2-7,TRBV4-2,TGTGCCAGCAGCCAAGGTCGCCGGACAGGGGCCTACGAGCAGTACTTC,CASSQGRRTGAYEQYF
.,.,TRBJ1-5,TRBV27,TGTGCCAGCAGTTTATTTTCCGGGGATCAGCCCCAGCATTTT,CASSLFSGDQPQHF
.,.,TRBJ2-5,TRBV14,TGTGCCAGCAGCCCCGGGGGCACAGGGGTGGTGCGCGAGACCCAGTACTTC,CASSPGGTGVVRETQYF